These 5 T cell receptor beta chains were all obtained from the same sample, sequenced in a study of T cell repertoires in cytomegalovirus infection. TCRdb recomputed calls from the reads with MiXCR, one row per CDR3 protein. Here the sample spans 450,000 to 600,000 distinct CDR3 sequences, roughly 10% being singletons. The sequenced sample consisted of PBMCs. All receptors come from a human donor in good health (CMV status not recorded). Some clones in this sample may be carry-over from other donors' samples.

This clonotype was counted ten times or more. CDR3 in amino acids: CASSLISVPGTGELFF. In DNA, the CDR3 is TGTGCCAGCAGCTTAATATCGGTTCCTGGGACCGGGGAGCTGTTTTTT. This chain uses TRBV7-8 with TRBJ2-2; unclear D gene. The V end was cut by 2 bases, the J end by 5 bases, with 15 bases between. The CDR3 has 16 residues. CDR1 SGHVS and CDR2 FQNEAQ come from the germline V gene.

This clonotype was counted ten times or more. V is TRBV5-1 and J is TRBJ1-1; 8 nucleotides match TRBD1. The ends lost 4 bases at V and 5 bases at J; junction bases unmatched: 7. Germline lookup yields CDR1 SGHRS and CDR2 YFSETQ. This CDR3 contains 14 residues. Here the CDR3 reads CASSTSRGQTEAFF. CDR3 nucleotide sequence: TGCGCCAGCAGCACTTCCAGGGGGCAGACTGAAGCTTTCTTT.

This clonotype was seen a few times. The chain couples TRBV7-9 to TRBJ2-3, with TRBD2 identical over 11 bases. Germline V CDR1 and CDR2: SEHNR, FQNEAQ (reference sequence). J gave up 4 bases and V 5 bases, and 8 bases lay outside the gene matches. The CDR3 contains 16 residues. The chain's CDR3 is CASSIGTSGRADTQYF. CDR3 coding DNA: TGTGCCAGCAGCATCGGGACTAGCGGCCGTGCAGATACGCAGTATTTT.

This clonotype has at least ten counts. The chain recombines TRBV7-3 with TRBJ1-6; D gene uncertain. This CDR3 contains 15 residues. Trimming shortened V by 5 bases and J by 7 bases, and 15 bases separated the two germline ends. The germline V gene encodes CDR1 SGHTA and CDR2 FQGTGA. CDR3 region: CASSARHDRNSPLHF. CDR3 sequence (DNA): TGTGCCAGCAGCGCCCGACACGACCGGAATTCACCCCTCCACTTT.

Ten or more counts support this clonotype. This chain links TRBV27 with TRBJ1-1; TRBD1 matches at 7 bases. V trimming: 7 bases; J trimming: 6 bases; junction bases outside the gene matches: 11. The CDR3 is 14 amino acids. CDR1 is MNHEY and CDR2 is SMNVEV in the germline V gene (reference sequence). CDR3 sequence: CASKVGGGYAEAFF. Here the CDR3 DNA reads TGTGCCAGCAAAGTGGGAGGGGGCTACGCTGAAGCTTTCTTT.